Listed below are T cell receptor beta chains from one sample, sequenced in a study of T-cell reconstitution after alpha-beta-depleted transplantation in children. Using its own MiXCR run on the PCR reads, TCRdb lists one record per CDR3 protein. The table has more than 120,000 distinct CDR3 sequences, 7.5% to 9% seen once. The specimen comprised PBMCs, mostly from graft donor cells, sampled 180 days after TCRalphabeta/CD19-depleted stem cell transplant. Source of these receptors: a female patient aged 2-10 years who had a stem cell transplant for congenital amegakaryocytic thrombocytopenia, so the T cells may come from the graft donor. Each CDR3 is given with its conserved first and last residue. A D gene is named only where the DNA matches it firmly. Clone size is given for some rows only: seen once, a few or many times, or a class if the clone is expanded.

clone_size	d_call	v_call	j_call	cdr3_aa	cdr3_nt
many	TRBD2	TRBV20-1	TRBJ2-1	CSALLAGVGNEQFF	TGCAGTGCTCTACTAGCGGGAGTAGGAAATGAGCAGTTCTTC
many	TRBD2	TRBV10-3	TRBJ2-5	CAISEPRPGTSEEETQYF	TGTGCCATCAGTGAGCCAAGACCCGGGACTAGCGAAGAAGAGACCCAGTACTTC
many	.	TRBV28	TRBJ2-7	CASSPGASGVYEQYF	TGTGCCAGCAGTCCGGGGGCTAGCGGAGTCTACGAGCAGTACTTC
.	.	TRBV30	TRBJ2-1	CAWNLEGRNEQFF	TGTGCCTGGAATTTGGAGGGCCGCAATGAGCAGTTCTTC
.	.	TRBV15	TRBJ1-5	CATSRETGYSNQPQHF	TGTGCCACCAGCAGAGAAACAGGGTATAGCAATCAGCCCCAGCATTTT
many	TRBD1	TRBV20-1	TRBJ1-6	CSARFGQANSPLHF	TGCAGTGCTAGGTTCGGACAGGCGAATTCACCCCTCCACTTT
many	.	TRBV7-2	TRBJ1-5	CASSPSVNQPQHF	TGTGCCAGCAGCCCAAGTGTCAATCAGCCCCAGCATTTT
.	.	TRBV7-7	TRBJ2-5	CASSYGPSAQTQYF	TGTGCCAGCAGTTACGGACCAAGCGCCCAGACCCAGTACTTC
.	.	TRBV2	TRBJ2-1	CASSRETSLNEQFF	TGTGCCAGCAGCCGAGAGACTAGTCTTAATGAGCAGTTCTTC
few	.	TRBV20-1	TRBJ1-6	CSARGASGITLHF	TGCAGTGCTAGAGGAGCCTCGGGGATAACCCTCCACTTT
few	TRBD2	TRBV3-1	TRBJ2-1	CASSLSGRDNEQFF	TGTGCCAGCAGCCTTAGCGGGCGGGACAATGAGCAGTTCTTC
.	.	TRBV4-2	TRBJ2-1	CASSPRQGEQFF	TGTGCCAGCAGCCCCCGTCAGGGTGAGCAGTTCTTC
.	.	TRBV3-1	TRBJ2-3	CASSHPSKGTDTQYF	TGTGCCAGCAGCCACCCCAGCAAGGGCACAGATACGCAGTATTTT
.	.	TRBV2	TRBJ2-4	CASSGLAKNIQYF	TGTGCCAGCAGTGGACTAGCCAAAAACATTCAGTACTTC
many	.	TRBV4-1	TRBJ1-4	CASSQGGTGPGNEKLFF	TGCGCCAGCAGCCAGGGGGGAACAGGGCCCGGTAATGAAAAACTGTTTTTT
.	.	TRBV28	TRBJ2-3	CASSLRRGRADTQYF	TGTGCCAGCAGTCTCCGGCGGGGACGGGCAGATACGCAGTATTTT
many	TRBD2	TRBV12-3/TRBV12-4	TRBJ2-7	CASSQTRGLAESYEQYF	TGTGCCAGCAGCCAAACCCGAGGACTAGCCGAGTCCTACGAGCAGTACTTC
.	.	TRBV12-3/TRBV12-4	TRBJ2-1	CASSFHGDEQFF	TGTGCCAGCAGTTTCCATGGCGATGAGCAGTTCTTC